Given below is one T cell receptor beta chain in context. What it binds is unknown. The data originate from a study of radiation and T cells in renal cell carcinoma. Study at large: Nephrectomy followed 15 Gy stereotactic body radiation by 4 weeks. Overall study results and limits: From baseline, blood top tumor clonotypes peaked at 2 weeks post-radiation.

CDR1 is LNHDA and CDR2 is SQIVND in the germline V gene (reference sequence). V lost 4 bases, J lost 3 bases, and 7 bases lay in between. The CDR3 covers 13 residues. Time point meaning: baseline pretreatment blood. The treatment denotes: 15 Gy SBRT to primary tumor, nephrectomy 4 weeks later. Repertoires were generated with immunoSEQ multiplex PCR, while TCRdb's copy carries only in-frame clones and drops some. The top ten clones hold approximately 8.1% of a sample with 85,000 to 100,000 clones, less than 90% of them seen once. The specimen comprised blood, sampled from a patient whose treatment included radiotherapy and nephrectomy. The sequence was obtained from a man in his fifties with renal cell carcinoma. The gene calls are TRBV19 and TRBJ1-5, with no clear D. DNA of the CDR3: TGTGCCAGTAGTAGCAGGATCAATCAGCCCCAGCATTTT. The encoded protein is CASSSRINQPQHF. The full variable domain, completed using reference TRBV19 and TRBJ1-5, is DGGITQSPKYLFRKEGQNVTLSCEQNLNHDAMYWYRQDPGQGLRLIYYSQIVNDFQKGDIAEGYSVSREKKESFPLTVTSAQKNPTAFYLCASSSRINQPQHFGDGTRLSIL.